This T cell receptor (beta chain) was identified in a study of technical replicates of blood from a handful of donors. TCRdb's table, derived via immunoSEQ multiplex PCR, lists solely in-frame clones and lacks some. The sample has around 60,000 clones; around 92% are singletons. With 6 bases removed from V and 6 bases from J, the gap between germline ends came to 18 bases. The CDR3 has 16 residues. Germline V gene sequence: CDR1 LNHDA, CDR2 SQIVND (reference sequence). The sequenced sample consisted of PBMCs. This chain joins TRBV19 and TRBJ1-6; no firm D call. This receptor was obtained from a human donor in good health. Some clones in this sample may be carry-over from other donors' samples. CDR3 in DNA: TGTGCCAGTAGAGGAGGCTGGTGGGGTGGTAATTCACCCCTCCACTTT. This gives the protein CASRGGWWGGNSPLHF.